This T cell receptor (beta chain) emerged from a study of control samples from healthy donors and cancer patients. The protocol was immunoSEQ multiplex PCR, while the TCRdb copy is restricted to in-frame clones and leaves out a portion. This sample has approximately 100,000 clones, with around nine tenths found just once. Trimming removed 0 bases from V and 0 bases from J; junction bases left unmatched: 2. There are 16 residues in the CDR3. Looked up from germline, CDR1 is SGHKS and CDR2 is YYEKEE (reference sequence). Sequenced material: blood. This chain links TRBV5-5 with TRBJ1-4, with TRBD1 identical over 7 bases. This receptor was obtained from a man aged 25 to 40 in good health. The CDR3 region has the DNA TGTGCCAGCAGCTTGGGGGGACAGACAACTAATGAAAAACTGTTTTTT. Translated: CASSLGGQTTNEKLFF. Full variable domain (remainder filled in from reference TRBV5-5 and TRBJ1-4): DAGVTQSPTHLIKTRGQQVTLRCSPISGHKSVSWYQQVLGQGPQFIFQYYEKEERGRGNFPDRFSARQFPNYSSELNVNALLLGDSALYLCASSLGGQTTNEKLFFGSGTQLSVL.